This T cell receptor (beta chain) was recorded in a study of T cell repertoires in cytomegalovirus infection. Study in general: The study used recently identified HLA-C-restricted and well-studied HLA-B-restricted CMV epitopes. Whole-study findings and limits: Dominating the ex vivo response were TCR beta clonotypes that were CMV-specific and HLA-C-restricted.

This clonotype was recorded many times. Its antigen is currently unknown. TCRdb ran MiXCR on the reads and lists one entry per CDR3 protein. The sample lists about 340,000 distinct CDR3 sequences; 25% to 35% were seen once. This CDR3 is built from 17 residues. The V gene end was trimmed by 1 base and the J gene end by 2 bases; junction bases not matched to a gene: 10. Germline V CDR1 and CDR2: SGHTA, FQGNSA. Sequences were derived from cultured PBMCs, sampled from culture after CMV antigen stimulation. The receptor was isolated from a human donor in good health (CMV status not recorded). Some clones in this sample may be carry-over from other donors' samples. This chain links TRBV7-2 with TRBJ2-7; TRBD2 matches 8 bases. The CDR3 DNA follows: TGTGCCAGCAGCTTAGACGGCGGGAGGACCACCGCCTACGAGCAGTACTTC. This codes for CASSLDGGRTTAYEQYF.